The 30 T cell receptor beta chains in this list originate from one sample, sequenced in a study of T cells in localized non-small cell lung cancer. Produced via immunoSEQ multiplex PCR; TCRdb's table is partial and in-frame only. This sample has 1,500 to 2,000 clones, with roughly a quarter found just once. Sequences were derived from normal lung tissue next to the tumor, sampled before any cancer treatment. Receptors were obtained from a female donor at least 60 years old with stage II squamous cell lung carcinoma.

The rearrangement joins TRBV12-5 to TRBJ1-2, with TRBD1 matching over 9 bases. CDR1 is LGHNT, CDR2 FRNRAP, per germline. The length of the CDR3 is 17 residues. Trimming removed 0 bases from V and 1 base from J; junction bases left unmatched: 6. CDR3 region: CASGLVRGQGRNYGYTF. In DNA, the CDR3 is TGTGCTAGTGGTTTGGTACGAGGACAGGGGCGTAACTATGGCTACACCTTC.

The chain has TRBV19 and TRBJ2-3, with 10 bases lining up with TRBD2. The CDR3 is made up of 15 amino acids. J lost 6 bases, V lost 3 bases, and 6 bases had no gene match. CDR1 is LNHDA and CDR2 is SQIVND in the germline V gene (reference sequence). This chain's CDR3 is CASSILAGDRDTQYF. The CDR3 DNA sequence: TGTGCCAGTAGTATTCTAGCGGGAGATAGGGATACGCAGTATTTT.

This clone was seen once. The chain has TRBV29-1 and TRBJ2-5; D is perhaps TRBD1 (6 bases). CDR3 length: 13 amino acids. CDR1 is SQVTM, CDR2 ANQGSEA, per germline. The V end lost 4 bases, the J end lost 5 bases, and 14 bases lay between the germline ends. The CDR3 loop reads CSVAGTSAETQYF. The DNA of the CDR3 is TGCAGCGTTGCCGGGACATCGGCCGAGACCCAGTACTTC.

The rearrangement joins TRBV19 to TRBJ2-1; 11 bases agree with TRBD2. The CDR3 is 16 residues long. Trimming cost V 4 bases and J 3 bases; bases outside gene matches: 5. Germline values: CDR1 LNHDA, CDR2 SQIVND (reference sequence). This chain's CDR3 is CASSTIAGGFYNEQFF. The CDR3 coding sequence is TGTGCCAGTAGTACAATAGCGGGAGGGTTCTACAATGAGCAGTTCTTC.

V is TRBV28 and J is TRBJ2-1; unclear D gene. The length of the CDR3 is 16 residues. Trimming removed 5 bases at V and 2 bases at J, with 16 bases between. Germline assignment: CDR1 MDHEN and CDR2 SYDVKM. This CDR3 is CASSPNPTWTYNEQFF. The CDR3 nucleotides are TGTGCCAGCAGTCCAAACCCAACCTGGACCTACAATGAGCAGTTCTTC. The full variable domain, with the rest looked up from reference TRBV28 and TRBJ2-1, is DVKVTQSSRYLVKRTGEKVFLECVQDMDHENMFWYRQDPGLGLRLIYFSYDVKMKEKGDIPEGYSVSREKKERFSLILESASTNQTSMYLCASSPNPTWTYNEQFFGPGTRLTVL.

Within the sample, this clone is medium-sized. The V call is TRBV6-8, the J call TRBJ1-5, with 7 bases matching TRBD1. This CDR3 is 18 amino acids long. Trimming took 6 bases from V and 7 from J; bases not matched to a gene: 21. The germline V gene encodes CDR1 MNHGY and CDR2 SAAAGT. The CDR3 DNA follows: TGTGCCAGCAGACGCGGAAGACCCGGGACAGTAGAAGGACAGCCCCAGCATTTT. Translated, it gives CASRRGRPGTVEGQPQHF.

This clone is medium-sized (0.01 to 0.1%) in the sample. The J gene is TRBJ2-5, the V gene TRBV6-8; 11 bases fit TRBD2. Germline V CDR1 and CDR2: MNHGY, SAAAGT. The junction had 8 bases not matched to a gene; V was cut back by 6 bases and J by 2 bases. The CDR3 covers 16 residues. CDR3 in amino acids: CASRLPGLAAQETQYF. DNA for the CDR3: TGTGCCAGCAGACTTCCGGGACTAGCGGCACAAGAGACCCAGTACTTC.

The chain employs TRBV6-8 and TRBJ1-4; 8 bases are shared with TRBD1. From germline, CDR1 is MNHGY and CDR2 SAAAGT. V was clipped by 5 bases and J by 4 bases; unmatched bases: 6. CDR3 length: 15 residues. CDR3 in DNA: TGTGCCAGCAGTGGGGGGACAGGCTTTAATGAAAAACTGTTTTTT. Its protein is CASSGGTGFNEKLFF.

This clone has just a few counts. This rearrangement joins TRBV11-3 to TRBJ1-4, with D possibly being TRBD1 (6 bases). V was shortened by 3 bases and J by 6 bases, with 11 bases between the two germline ends. Per the germline V gene, CDR1 is SGHNT and CDR2 is YENEEA. The CDR3 has 14 residues. This CDR3 is CASSFRDTDEKLFF. The CDR3 nucleotides are TGTGCCAGCAGCTTCCGGGACACAGATGAAAAACTGTTTTTT. Looking up the rest from reference TRBV11-3 and TRBJ1-4 gives the full variable domain: EAGVVQSPRYKIIEKKQPVAFWCNPISGHNTLYWYLQNLGQGPELLIRYENEEAVDDSQLPKDRFSAERLKGVDSTLKIQPAELGDSAVYLCASSFRDTDEKLFFGSGTQLSVL.

The rearrangement links TRBV11-3 to TRBJ2-7; 9 bases are a match to TRBD1. The CDR3 has 14 residues. J was trimmed by 5 bases and V by 4 bases; bases with no gene match: 6. Germline CDR1 SGHNT, CDR2 YENEEA. In nucleotides, the CDR3 is TGTGCCAGCAGCTCCCGGGACAGGGTCCACGAGCAGTACTTC. Translation gives CASSSRDRVHEQYF.

The rearrangement joins TRBV30 to TRBJ2-1; D is undetermined. Deletions cut 2 bases from V and 10 bases from J, with 12 bases between. Germline CDR1 and CDR2: GTSNPN and SVGIG (reference sequence). CDR3 size: 12 residues. The DNA of the CDR3 is TGTGCCTGGAGTTGGACCAAACCAGAGCAGTTCTTC. Translation gives CAWSWTKPEQFF.

The V call is TRBV11-3, the J call TRBJ2-3, with 14 bases lining up with TRBD2. Germline loops: CDR1 SGHNT, CDR2 YENEEA. CDR3 length: 14 residues. V dropped 5 bases and J dropped 10; count of bases not matched to a gene: 5. CDR3 bases: TGTGCCAGCAGCCCTGGGACTAGCGGGAGAGCGCAGTATTTT. Translating gives CASSPGTSGRAQYF.

This clone was counted a few times. The chain links TRBV9 to TRBJ1-2; possible D gene TRBD1, 5 bases. The CDR3 length is 15 residues. In germline, CDR1 is SGDLS, CDR2 YYNGEE. V lost 4 bases, J lost 6 bases, and 19 bases lay in between. The CDR3: CASSTPVGGSDGYTF. In DNA, the CDR3 is TGTGCCAGCAGCACTCCTGTGGGGGGTAGCGATGGCTACACCTTC.

This clone has a handful of counts. V is TRBV14 and J is TRBJ1-1; unclear D gene. V was cut by 5 bases and J by 4 bases, with 11 bases left in between. The germline V gene has CDR1 SGHDN and CDR2 FVKESK. The CDR3 sequence is 13 residues long. CDR3 sequence reads: CASSIWVSTEAFF. CDR3 sequence (DNA): TGTGCCAGCAGCATTTGGGTAAGCACTGAAGCTTTCTTT.

The chain carries TRBV18 and TRBJ2-4; the D is unclear. CDR3 length: 14 residues. Per germline, CDR1 KGHSH and CDR2 LQKENI. The V end was cut by 0 bases, the J end by 2 bases, with 5 bases between. CDR3 in amino acids: CASSPPSTKNIQYF. Written as DNA, the CDR3 is TGTGCCAGCTCACCACCTAGCACCAAAAACATTCAGTACTTC.

This clone was detected a few times. The V and J genes are TRBV11-3 and TRBJ2-2; D uncertain. Germline CDR1 and CDR2: SGHNT and YENEEA. This CDR3 comprises 15 residues. V was trimmed by 6 bases and J by 2 bases, leaving 13 bases between them. In DNA, the CDR3 is TGTGCCAGCAGTCTAGTTAAGGGCAACACCGGGGAGCTGTTTTTT. It yields the protein CASSLVKGNTGELFF.

This clone was found a few times. The J gene is TRBJ2-3, the V gene TRBV18; D might be TRBD2 (6 bases). V dropped 3 bases and J dropped 3 bases, with 13 bases sitting between them. Germline V gene data show CDR1 as KGHSH and CDR2 as LQKENI. This CDR3 region has 15 residues. In nucleotides, the CDR3 is TGTGCCAGCTCACCTTCGGGCGGGGTAACAGATACGCAGTATTTT. This sequence encodes CASSPSGGVTDTQYF. Full variable domain (outside the CDR3, taken from reference TRBV18 and TRBJ2-3): NAGVMQNPRHLVRRRGQEARLRCSPMKGHSHVYWYRQLPEEGLKFMVYLQKENIIDESGMPKERFSAEFPKEGPSILRIQQVVRGDSAAYFCASSPSGGVTDTQYFGPGTRLTVL.

J is TRBJ2-1 and V is TRBV25-1; unclear D gene. This CDR3 comprises 12 residues. V was clipped by 1 base and J by 15 bases, with 13 bases between them. The germline CDR1 and CDR2 sequences are MGHDK and SYGVNS. The CDR3 sequence: CASSESHPHPFF. The DNA for the CDR3 is TGTGCCAGCAGTGAATCCCACCCACATCCGTTCTTC.

In this sample, this clone turned up a few times. The J gene is TRBJ2-7, the V gene TRBV19; no clear D gene. Trimming took off 7 bases at V and 6 bases at J, with 13 bases between the two ends. CDR3 size: 12 residues. Per the germline V gene, CDR1 is LNHDA and CDR2 is SQIVND (reference sequence). CDR3 protein: CASMRLDAEQYV. The CDR3 region has the DNA TGTGCCAGTATGAGATTGGACGCCGAGCAGTACGTC.

In its sample, this clone was seen a few times. This chain uses TRBV9 with TRBJ2-7, with no clear D. Germline lookup yields CDR1 SGDLS and CDR2 YYNGEE. The CDR3 spans 14 residues. V was shortened by 5 bases and J by 6 bases, with 18 bases between the two germline ends. The CDR3 loop reads CASRSRKGTREQYF. The CDR3 DNA reads TGTGCCAGCAGGTCTCGAAAGGGTACGCGCGAGCAGTACTTC. Filled out from reference TRBV9 and TRBJ2-7, the complete variable domain reads DSGVTQTPKHLITATGQRVTLRCSPRSGDLSVYWYQQSLDQGLQFLIQYYNGEERAKGNILERFSAQQFPDLHSELNLSSLELGDSALYFCASRSRKGTREQYFGPGTRLTVT.

This clone is labeled large. The rearrangement uses TRBV11-3 and TRBJ2-1; D may correspond to TRBD1 or TRBD2 (5 bases each). Trimming shortened V by 2 bases and J by 6 bases, and 14 bases separated the two germline ends. Germline values: CDR1 SGHNT, CDR2 YENEEA. This CDR3 comprises 15 residues. The CDR3 DNA sequence: TGTGCCAGCAGCTTAAATCGGGCTGGGGGCAATGAGCAGTTCTTC. Translated, it gives CASSLNRAGGNEQFF.

This clone was counted a few times. V gene TRBV11-3 combines with J gene TRBJ2-3, with D perhaps TRBD2 (7 bases). The CDR3 is 18 amino acids. Germline-derived CDR1 and CDR2 are SGHNT and YENEEA. Trimming took 1 base from V and 3 from J, leaving 20 bases between them. DNA for the CDR3: TGTGCCAGCAGCTTAGGAGGGGGGGCTTTTCACTTGACAGATACGCAGTATTTT. Protein product: CASSLGGGAFHLTDTQYF.

In this sample, this clone turned up a few times. V is TRBV28 and J is TRBJ1-6; D is possibly TRBD1 (5 bases). V lost 0 bases and J 0 bases, leaving 6 bases between the germline ends. Germline V gives CDR1 MDHEN, CDR2 SYDVKM. The CDR3 spans 16 residues. The CDR3, as DNA: TGTGCCAGCAGTTTATGGACAGACTCCTATAATTCACCCCTCCACTTT. This gives the protein CASSLWTDSYNSPLHF. The variable domain in full, completed from reference TRBV28 and TRBJ1-6, reads DVKVTQSSRYLVKRTGEKVFLECVQDMDHENMFWYRQDPGLGLRLIYFSYDVKMKEKGDIPEGYSVSREKKERFSLILESASTNQTSMYLCASSLWTDSYNSPLHFGNGTRLTVT.

This clone has only a few counts. The chain joins TRBV9 to TRBJ2-1; D perhaps matches TRBD1 (6 bases). Germline CDR1 SGDLS, CDR2 YYNGEE. The CDR3 sequence is 14 residues long. Trimming cost V 3 bases and J 4 bases, with 11 bases left between them. CDR3 DNA: TGTGCCAGCAGCGAGACAGGTCGTTACAATGAGCAGTTCTTC. Translating it yields CASSETGRYNEQFF.

There are a few counts of this clone. The chain has TRBV9 and TRBJ2-1; D remains unclear. Germline CDR1 is SGDLS and CDR2 is YYNGEE. Trimming took 4 bases from V and 6 from J, leaving 11 bases between them. The CDR3 runs to 13 residues. The CDR3 coding sequence is TGTGCCAGCAGCCCACCCGCGACCAATGAGCAGTTCTTC. Protein: CASSPPATNEQFF. Full variable domain (remainder filled in from reference TRBV9 and TRBJ2-1): DSGVTQTPKHLITATGQRVTLRCSPRSGDLSVYWYQQSLDQGLQFLIQYYNGEERAKGNILERFSAQQFPDLHSELNLSSLELGDSALYFCASSPPATNEQFFGPGTRLTVL.

This chain uses TRBV18 with TRBJ2-2; 9 positions match TRBD2. Germline values: CDR1 KGHSH, CDR2 LQKENI. V dropped 3 bases and J dropped 5; count of bases not matched to a gene: 10. The length of the CDR3 is 17 residues. The CDR3 reads CASSPISGGVTTGELFF. CDR3 nucleotides: TGTGCCAGCTCACCTATTAGCGGGGGCGTAACGACCGGGGAGCTGTTTTTT.

The chain employs TRBV18 and TRBJ1-6; D ambiguous. The germline V gene encodes CDR1 KGHSH and CDR2 LQKENI. The CDR3 contains 16 residues. With 3 bases removed from V and 3 bases from J, the gap between germline ends came to 12 bases. Here the CDR3 reads CASSPSKAGYNSPLHF. The CDR3 DNA reads as TGTGCCAGCTCACCTTCGAAAGCCGGCTATAATTCACCCCTCCACTTT.

Judged by abundance, this clone is large. V gene TRBV11-3 combines with J gene TRBJ2-1; D is possibly TRBD2 (6 bases). The V end lost 5 bases, the J end lost 8 bases, and 16 bases lay between the germline ends. The CDR3 loop spans 14 amino acids. Germline V gene lookup returns CDR1 SGHNT and CDR2 YENEEA. This CDR3 reads CASSPTPWEDEQFF. The DNA for the CDR3 is TGTGCCAGCAGCCCCACCCCCTGGGAGGATGAGCAGTTCTTC.

The chain couples TRBV19 to TRBJ1-1; 9 nucleotides match TRBD1. CDR1 LNHDA and CDR2 SQIVND come from the germline V gene (reference sequence). The CDR3 has 22 amino acids. V shed 0 bases and J 3 bases; nucleotides not matched to a gene: 23. In nucleotides, the CDR3 is TGTGCCAGTAGTATAGATCCCCGGGACAGGGCTTTCTTACGCGGTCAAGACACTGAAGCTTTCTTT. Protein: CASSIDPRDRAFLRGQDTEAFF.

V gene TRBV28 combines with J gene TRBJ1-4; D perhaps matches TRBD1 (6 bases). This CDR3 is built from 15 residues. The V end lost 5 bases, the J end lost 5 bases, and 15 bases lay between the germline ends. The germline V gene encodes CDR1 MDHEN and CDR2 SYDVKM. Here the CDR3 DNA reads TGTGCCAGCAGTGTAACAACAGGGCTGAATGAAAAACTGTTTTTT. It codes for CASSVTTGLNEKLFF.